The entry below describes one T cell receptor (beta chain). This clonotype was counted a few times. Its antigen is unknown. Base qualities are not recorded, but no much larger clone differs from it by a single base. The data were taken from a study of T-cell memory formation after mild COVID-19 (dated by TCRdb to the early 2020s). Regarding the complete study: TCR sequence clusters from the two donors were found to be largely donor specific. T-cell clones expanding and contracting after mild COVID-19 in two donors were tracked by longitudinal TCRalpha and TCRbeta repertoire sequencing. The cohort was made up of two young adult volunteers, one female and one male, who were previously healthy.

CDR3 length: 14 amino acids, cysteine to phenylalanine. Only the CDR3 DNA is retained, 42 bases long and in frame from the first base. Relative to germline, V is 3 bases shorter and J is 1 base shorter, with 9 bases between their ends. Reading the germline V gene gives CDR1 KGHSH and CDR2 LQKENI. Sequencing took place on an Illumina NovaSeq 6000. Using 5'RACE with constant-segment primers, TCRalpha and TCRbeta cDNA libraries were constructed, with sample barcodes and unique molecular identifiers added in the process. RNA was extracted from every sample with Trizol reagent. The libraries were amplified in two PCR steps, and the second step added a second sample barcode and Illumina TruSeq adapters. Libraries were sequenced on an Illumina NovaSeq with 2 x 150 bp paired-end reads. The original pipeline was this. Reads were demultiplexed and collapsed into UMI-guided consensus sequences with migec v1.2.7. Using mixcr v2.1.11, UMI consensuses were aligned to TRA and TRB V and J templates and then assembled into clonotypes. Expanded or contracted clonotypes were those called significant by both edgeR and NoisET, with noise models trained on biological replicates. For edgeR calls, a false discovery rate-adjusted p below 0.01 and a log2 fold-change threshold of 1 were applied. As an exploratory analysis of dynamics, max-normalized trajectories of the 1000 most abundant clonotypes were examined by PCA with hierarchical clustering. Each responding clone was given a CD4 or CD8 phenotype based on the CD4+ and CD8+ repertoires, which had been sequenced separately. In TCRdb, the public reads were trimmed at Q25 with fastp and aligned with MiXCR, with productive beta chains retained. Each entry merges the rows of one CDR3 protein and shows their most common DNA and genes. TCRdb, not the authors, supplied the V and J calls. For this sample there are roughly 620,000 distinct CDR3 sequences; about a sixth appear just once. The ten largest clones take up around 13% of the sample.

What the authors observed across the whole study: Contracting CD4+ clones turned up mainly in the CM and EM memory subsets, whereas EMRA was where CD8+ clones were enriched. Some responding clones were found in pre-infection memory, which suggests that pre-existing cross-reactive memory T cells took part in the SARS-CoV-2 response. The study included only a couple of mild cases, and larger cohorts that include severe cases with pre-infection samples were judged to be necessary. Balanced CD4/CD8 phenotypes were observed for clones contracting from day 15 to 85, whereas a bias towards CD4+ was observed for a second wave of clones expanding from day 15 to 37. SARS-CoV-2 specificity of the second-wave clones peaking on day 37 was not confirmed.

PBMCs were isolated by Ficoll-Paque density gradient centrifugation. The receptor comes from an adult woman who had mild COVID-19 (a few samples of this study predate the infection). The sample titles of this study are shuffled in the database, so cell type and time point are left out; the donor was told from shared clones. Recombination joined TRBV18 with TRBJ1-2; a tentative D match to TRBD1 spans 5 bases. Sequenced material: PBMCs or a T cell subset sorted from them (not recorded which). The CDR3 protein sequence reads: CASSPEGRNYGYTF. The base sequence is TGTGCCAGCTCACCCGAGGGACGTAACTATGGCTACACCTTC.